These T cell receptor beta chains were read from a single sample in a study of cytomegalovirus exposure and HLA in healthy donors. Using immunoSEQ multiplex PCR, the repertoire was profiled, and TCRdb retains in-frame clones only, with some absent. Of about 120,000 clones listed, 77% were seen once; the top ten hold approximately 11%. The sample comprised PBMCs. These receptors all come from a man aged 35-49 years in good health and CMV-seropositive. Both conserved end residues are part of each CDR3. The D gene is left open where the match is weak. Rows may omit the clone size; those that give it use once, few, many or a size class.

D gene	clone size	J gene	V gene	CDR3 protein	CDR3 DNA
NA	NA	TRBJ1-4	TRBV5-1	CASSLVGGFRSNEKLFF	TGCGCCAGCAGCTTGGTTGGGGGCTTTAGGTCTAATGAAAAACTGTTTTTT
TRBD1	NA	TRBJ1-2	TRBV4-1	CASSQDQDRANYGYTF	TGCGCCAGCAGCCAAGATCAGGACAGGGCTAACTATGGCTACACCTTC
NA	NA	TRBJ1-3	TRBV4-1	CASTPGVSSGNTIYF	TGCGCCAGCACTCCGGGGGTTAGCTCTGGAAACACCATATATTTT
TRBD2	NA	TRBJ2-3	TRBV7-9	CASSLQGLTSGGNTQYF	TGTGCCAGCAGCTTACAAGGTCTGACTAGCGGGGGAAATACGCAGTATTTT
NA	NA	TRBJ2-7	TRBV7-2	CASSSDYGGSEQYF	TGTGCCAGCAGCTCGGATTATGGGGGGAGCGAGCAGTACTTC
TRBD1	NA	TRBJ1-1	TRBV19	CASSIRGQGLVLDTEAFF	TGTGCCAGTAGTATCAGGGGACAGGGACTTGTTTTGGACACTGAAGCTTTCTTT
TRBD2	few	TRBJ2-4	TRBV5-1	CASSLERGVAKNIQYF	TGCGCCAGCAGCTTGGAGCGGGGGGTAGCCAAAAACATTCAGTACTTC
NA	once	TRBJ1-6	TRBV5-1	CASRSREVNNSPLHF	TGCGCCAGCAGGTCCAGGGAAGTTAATAATTCACCCCTCCACTTT
NA	NA	TRBJ2-2	TRBV5-4	CASCRGLATGEPFF	TGTGCCAGCTGCCGGGGGTTGGCCACCGGGGAGCCGTTTTTT
TRBD1	NA	TRBJ1-3	TRBV6-6	CASSYEERQGGNTIYF	TGTGCCAGCAGTTACGAAGAAAGACAGGGAGGTAACACCATATATTTT
NA	NA	TRBJ2-7	TRBV5-4	CASSAGQISYEQYF	TGTGCCAGCAGTGCGGGGCAGATCTCCTACGAGCAGTACTTC
NA	NA	TRBJ1-2	TRBV6-5	CASSPNRVGYTF	TGTGCCAGCAGCCCGAACAGGGTTGGCTACACCTTC
TRBD2	NA	TRBJ2-1	TRBV14	CASSQGRGTSGDNEQFF	TGTGCCAGCAGCCAAGGTCGAGGGACTAGCGGCGACAATGAGCAGTTCTTC
NA	NA	TRBJ1-5	TRBV6-1	CASSETYKSNQPQHF	TGTGCCAGCAGTGAAACCTATAAAAGCAATCAGCCCCAGCATTTT
NA	NA	TRBJ2-2	TRBV6-5	CASSPRTANTGELFF	TGTGCCAGCAGTCCCCGTACTGCGAACACCGGGGAGCTGTTTTTT
TRBD1	NA	TRBJ2-2	TRBV6-4	CASRRDSNTGELFF	TGTGCCAGCAGGAGGGACAGTAACACCGGGGAGCTGTTTTTT
NA	NA	TRBJ1-5	TRBV7-9	CATEGQGNQPQHF	TGTGCCACCGAGGGGCAGGGGAATCAGCCCCAGCATTTT
NA	NA	TRBJ1-5	TRBV7-2	CASSLAWRDQPQHF	TGTGCCAGCAGCTTAGCGTGGAGAGATCAGCCCCAGCATTTT
NA	few	TRBJ2-2	TRBV2	CASSESLAVTGELFF	TGTGCCAGCAGTGAAAGCCTAGCAGTCACCGGGGAGCTGTTTTTT
NA	NA	TRBJ2-7	TRBV19	CASSIGWEQYF	TGTGCCAGTAGTATTGGCTGGGAGCAGTACTTC
NA	NA	TRBJ2-1	TRBV6-6	CASEGDISYNEQFF	TGTGCCAGCGAGGGGGACATCTCCTACAATGAGCAGTTCTTC
TRBD2	NA	TRBJ2-3	TRBV15	CATSRERGGTDTQYF	TGTGCCACCAGCAGAGAACGGGGGGGGACAGATACGCAGTATTTT
TRBD1	NA	TRBJ2-7	TRBV7-9	CASSLSPGTGTYEQYF	TGTGCCAGCAGCTTAAGCCCCGGGACAGGGACCTACGAGCAGTACTTC
TRBD1	few	TRBJ2-7	TRBV19	CASRDPGQGSDEQYF	TGTGCCAGTAGAGACCCGGGACAGGGTAGCGACGAGCAGTACTTC
NA	once	TRBJ1-3	TRBV19	CASTNGGAGNTIYF	TGTGCCAGTACGAATGGCGGGGCTGGAAACACCATATATTTT
NA	NA	TRBJ1-5	TRBV6-6	CATKLQDQPQHF	TGTGCCACCAAACTCCAGGATCAGCCCCAGCATTTT
NA	NA	TRBJ2-1	TRBV7-6	CASSSSRLYNEQFF	TGTGCCAGCAGCTCTAGCAGACTGTACAATGAGCAGTTCTTC
TRBD1	NA	TRBJ2-7	TRBV27	CASNRQGAGYEQYF	TGTGCCAGCAACCGACAGGGGGCGGGCTACGAGCAGTACTTC
NA	NA	TRBJ2-7	TRBV20-1	CSARQISEQYF	TGCAGTGCTAGACAGATCTCCGAGCAGTACTTC
TRBD2	few	TRBJ2-4	TRBV15	CATSSREGNIQYF	TGTGCCACCAGCAGCCGGGAGGGGAACATTCAGTACTTC
TRBD1	NA	TRBJ2-7	TRBV29-1	CSVSGQGSSYEQYF	TGCAGCGTTTCCGGACAGGGCAGCTCCTACGAGCAGTACTTC
NA	few	TRBJ1-2	TRBV6-6	CASSYSSGRYGYTF	TGTGCCAGCAGTTACTCGTCTGGGAGGTATGGCTACACCTTC